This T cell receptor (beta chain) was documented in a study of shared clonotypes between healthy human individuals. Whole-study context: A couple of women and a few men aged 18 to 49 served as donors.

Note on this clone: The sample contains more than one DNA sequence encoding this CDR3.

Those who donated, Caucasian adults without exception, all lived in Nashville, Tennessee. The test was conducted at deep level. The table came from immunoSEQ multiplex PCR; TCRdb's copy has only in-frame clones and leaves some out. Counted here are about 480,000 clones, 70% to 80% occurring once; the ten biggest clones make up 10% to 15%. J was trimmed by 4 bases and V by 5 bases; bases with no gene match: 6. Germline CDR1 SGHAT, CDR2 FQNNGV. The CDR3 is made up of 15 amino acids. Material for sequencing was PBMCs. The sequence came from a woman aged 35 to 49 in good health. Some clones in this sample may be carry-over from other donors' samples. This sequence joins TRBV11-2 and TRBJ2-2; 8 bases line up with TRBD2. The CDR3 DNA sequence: TGTGCCAGCAGCCCCAGCGGGAGAACCACCGGGGAGCTGTTTTTT. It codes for CASSPSGRTTGELFF.